This TCR beta chain was sequenced for a study of shared clonotypes between healthy human individuals. The data were produced by immunoSEQ multiplex PCR, yet TCRdb's version contains in-frame clones alone and is incomplete. The table records more than 400,000 clones, around 95% of them present only once. V was cut by 10 bases and J by 5 bases, with 22 bases left in between. Germline values: CDR1 LNHDA, CDR2 SQIVND (reference sequence). The CDR3 has 15 residues. The J gene is TRBJ2-3, the V gene TRBV19; tentatively, D is TRBD1 (8 bases). Sequenced input: naive CD4+ T cells sorted from blood. Subset defined: CD45RA+ positively selected. This clonotype was sampled from a woman in her thirties in good health. The DNA for the CDR3 is TGTGCCACTCGGGGGGCAGGGGGCGCAGAAGATACGCAGTATTTT. Translation gives CATRGAGGAEDTQYF.